The 25 T cell receptor beta chains below come from one sample, sequenced in a study of blood T cell repertoires in COVID-19 (dated by TCRdb to 2020 to 2022). Libraries were built with the immunoSEQ multiplex PCR assay. TCRdb mirrors the immuneACCESS table, restricted to in-frame sequences. Some clones are absent from its copies; in checked studies, under half trace to an unresolved V gene, and the reason for the others is unknown. This sample lists around 40,000 clones; 80% to 90% were detected once. The ten largest account for more than 7% of the sample. The specimen was peripheral blood. Source of these receptors: a man aged 25 to 45 with active or convalescent COVID-19.

V and J are TRBV18 and TRBJ2-6; TRBD1 agrees at 9 bases. Germline loops: CDR1 KGHSH, CDR2 LQKENI. V gave up 5 bases and J gave up 4 bases; unmatched junction bases: 3. CDR3 length: 15 residues. This CDR3 reads CASSDRGTGANVLTF. CDR3 coding DNA: TGTGCCAGCTCAGACAGGGGGACGGGGGCCAACGTCCTGACTTTC.

CDR3 amino acids: CASSYSMGGDEQFF. The CDR3 DNA follows: TGTGCCAGCAGTTACTCGATGGGGGGGGACGAGCAGTTCTTC. The rearrangement links TRBV6-5 to TRBJ2-1; 7 positions agree with TRBD2. After removal of 0 bases from V and 10 bases from J, the junction contained 6 bases not matched to a gene. Germline CDR1 is MNHEY and CDR2 is SVGAGI. This CDR3 spans 14 amino acids.

The V gene is TRBV29-1, the J gene TRBJ2-7, with TRBD1 matching over 7 bases. Germline V gene sequence: CDR1 SQVTM, CDR2 ANQGSEA. This CDR3 spans 13 amino acids. The junction had 6 bases not matched to a gene; V was cut back by 6 bases and J by 1 base. CDR3 nucleotide sequence: TGCAGCGTCGGGACAGCTCTATCCTACGAGCAGTACTTC. Residues: CSVGTALSYEQYF.

This clone appeared a few times. V and J are TRBV3-1 (or the pseudogene TRBV3-2) and TRBJ1-1, with 9 bases fitting TRBD1. Trimming took 8 bases from V and 8 from J; bases not matched to a gene: 12. CDR1 and CDR2 (germline): LGHDT, YNNKEL (reference sequence). The CDR3 contains 14 residues. The chain's CDR3 is CASSEQGATREAFF. CDR3 nucleotides: TGTGCCAGCTCGGAACAGGGGGCAACAAGAGAAGCTTTCTTT.

This rearrangement joins TRBV10-2 to TRBJ2-2; 7 bases map to TRBD2. V dropped 6 bases and J dropped 5; count of bases not matched to a gene: 6. CDR3 size: 14 residues. Germline values: CDR1 WSHSY, CDR2 SAAADI. CDR3 residues: CASRGGELTGELFF. Here the CDR3 DNA reads TGCGCCAGCAGGGGAGGGGAATTAACCGGGGAGCTGTTTTTT.

J is TRBJ2-4 and V is TRBV18; TRBD1 matches 7 bases. V was clipped by 1 base and J by 9 bases; unmatched bases: 3. CDR1 KGHSH and CDR2 LQKENI come from the germline V gene. This CDR3 is built from 13 residues. The CDR3 nucleotides are TGTGCCAGCTCACCACAGGGGGCGGGCATTCAGTACTTC. It encodes CASSPQGAGIQYF.

The chain carries TRBV27 and TRBJ2-1, with TRBD2 matching over 13 bases. Trimming removed 5 bases from V and 0 bases from J; junction bases left unmatched: 7. The CDR3 extends over 18 amino acids. Germline V gene sequence: CDR1 MNHEY, CDR2 SMNVEV (reference sequence). CDR3 protein: CASSPGLAGQSSYNEQFF. The CDR3 nucleotides are TGTGCCAGCAGTCCGGGACTAGCGGGACAGAGCTCCTACAATGAGCAGTTCTTC.

The chain couples TRBV7-9 to TRBJ1-1, with D possibly being TRBD1 (5 bases). The V and J ends lost 4 bases and 6 bases respectively, with 12 bases between them. The CDR3 sequence is 13 residues long. Germline CDR1 SEHNR, CDR2 FQNEAQ (reference sequence). CDR3 bases: TGTGCCAGCAGCTCCCCAGGGTACCCTGAAGCTTTCTTT. Its translation is CASSSPGYPEAFF.

V usage is TRBV2 and J usage is TRBJ2-7; 9 bases are shared with TRBD1. This CDR3 has 16 residues. V dropped 6 bases and J dropped 5; count of bases not matched to a gene: 14. Germline-derived CDR1 and CDR2 are SNHLY and FYNNEI. In DNA, the CDR3 is TGTGCCAGCAGGGGAGCTAACGGGGACAGGGTCCACGAGCAGTACTTC. Its translation is CASRGANGDRVHEQYF.

This clone was found once. This chain uses TRBV11-1 with TRBJ2-7; D may be TRBD1 (6 bases). Trimming cost V 5 bases and J 3 bases, with 11 bases left between them. Per germline, CDR1 SGHAT and CDR2 FQDESV (reference sequence). The CDR3 runs 13 residues. In DNA form, the CDR3 reads TGTGCCAGCAGCCAACACAGGGACTACGAGCAGTACGTC. This encodes CASSQHRDYEQYV.

The chain joins TRBV18 to TRBJ1-1, with a tentative D call TRBD1 (6 bases). The CDR3 has 16 amino acids. V was pared by 1 base and J by 1 base, with 13 bases between. CDR1 is KGHSH, CDR2 LQKENI, per germline. The CDR3 is CASSPLSQGGNTEAFF. In DNA, the CDR3 is TGTGCCAGCTCACCACTTTCACAGGGTGGGAACACTGAAGCTTTCTTT. The variable domain in full, with the rest retrieved from reference TRBV18 and TRBJ1-1, is NAGVMQNPRHLVRRRGQEARLRCSPMKGHSHVYWYRQLPEEGLKFMVYLQKENIIDESGMPKERFSAEFPKEGPSILRIQQVVRGDSAAYFCASSPLSQGGNTEAFFGQGTRLTVV.

The chain recombines TRBV11-3 with TRBJ2-1; a possible D gene is TRBD2 (5 bases). Deletions cut 1 base from V and 3 bases from J, with 13 bases between. CDR1 and CDR2 (germline): SGHNT, YENEEA. The CDR3 spans 16 residues. In DNA, the CDR3 is TGTGCCAGCAGCTTAGGTCCGGGAAGGTTCTACAATGAGCAGTTCTTC. Its protein is CASSLGPGRFYNEQFF.

The chain links TRBV20-1 to TRBJ1-3; D ambiguous. The V end lost 7 bases, the J end lost 1 base, and 5 bases lay between the germline ends. The CDR3 is made up of 11 amino acids. Germline V lookup: CDR1 DFQATT, CDR2 SNEGSKA (reference sequence). The chain's CDR3 is CSVYSGNTIYF. The CDR3 region has the DNA TGCAGTGTCTATTCTGGAAACACCATATATTTT.

The chain combines TRBV5-1 with TRBJ2-1, with 12 bases lining up with TRBD2. Trimming at V came to 4 bases and at J to 3 bases, leaving 2 bases not matched to a gene. Germline V gives CDR1 SGHRS, CDR2 YFSETQ. This CDR3 is 15 amino acids long. This CDR3 is CASSGGLAGYNEQFF. The CDR3 DNA is TGCGCCAGCAGCGGGGGACTAGCGGGCTACAATGAGCAGTTCTTC.

V gene TRBV7-2 combines with J gene TRBJ2-5, with D possibly matching TRBD2 (5 bases). This CDR3 region has 14 residues. Germline values: CDR1 SGHTA, CDR2 FQGNSA. V shed 5 bases and J shed 5 bases, with 15 bases lying between them. For the CDR3, the DNA is TGTGCCAGCAGCACCATCGGGGTGGGGGAGACCCAGTACTTC. This codes for CASSTIGVGETQYF.

The chain recombines TRBV2 with TRBJ2-7; 10 bases are a match to TRBD2. Germline CDR1 and CDR2: SNHLY and FYNNEI. With 5 bases clipped from V and 0 bases from J, the junction kept 4 bases outside the gene matches. The CDR3 covers 15 residues. DNA for the CDR3: TGTGCCAGCAGTAAAACTAGCGGGGCCTCCTACGAGCAGTACTTC. Its translation is CASSKTSGASYEQYF.

The chain joins TRBV12-5 to TRBJ1-3; D is perhaps TRBD1 (5 bases). V was cut by 4 bases and J by 4 bases, with 11 bases left in between. Germline values: CDR1 LGHNT, CDR2 FRNRAP. This CDR3 spans 14 amino acids. In nucleotides, the CDR3 is TGTGCTAGTGGTTACTTTGGGGCGGGAAACACCATATATTTT. Protein: CASGYFGAGNTIYF.

V gene TRBV5-1 combines with J gene TRBJ2-7; possible D gene TRBD1, 6 bases. The CDR3 loop spans 13 amino acids. The germline CDR1 and CDR2 sequences are SGHRS and YFSETQ. The V gene lost 0 bases and the J gene lost 8 bases, with 12 bases spanning the gap. The CDR3 DNA reads TGCGCCAGCAGCTTGGAGACAGGAACTCAGCAGTACTTC. It encodes CASSLETGTQQYF.

The V call is TRBV19, the J call TRBJ1-1; D is perhaps TRBD1 (5 bases). Germline CDR1 and CDR2: LNHDA and SQIVND (reference sequence). Trimming took 1 base from V and 0 from J, leaving 6 bases between them. CDR3 length: 14 residues. Here the CDR3 reads CASSIGQMNTEAFF. In DNA form, the CDR3 reads TGTGCCAGTAGTATAGGACAGATGAACACTGAAGCTTTCTTT.

V and J are TRBV5-1 and TRBJ2-1; 7 positions match TRBD1. The length of the CDR3 is 16 residues. In germline, CDR1 is SGHRS, CDR2 YFSETQ. The junction had 12 bases not matched to a gene; V was cut back by 4 bases and J by 5 bases. The CDR3 DNA follows: TGCGCCAGCAGCAGAATGAGACAGGGCAAACACAATGAGCAGTTCTTC. Amino acid sequence: CASSRMRQGKHNEQFF. Based on the CDR3 plus reference TRBV5-1 and TRBJ2-1, the full variable domain is KAGVTQTPRYLIKTRGQQVTLSCSPISGHRSVSWYQQTPGQGLQFLFEYFSETQRNKGNFPGRFSGRQFSNSRSEMNVSTLELGDSALYLCASSRMRQGKHNEQFFGPGTRLTVL.

This clone was observed once. The V call is TRBV28, the J call TRBJ2-5; possibly TRBD1 for D (6 bases). This CDR3 comprises 14 residues. CDR1 is MDHEN, CDR2 SYDVKM, per germline. Trimming took off 6 bases at V and 5 bases at J, with 16 bases between the two ends. CDR3 protein: CASSFGGRMETQYF. The CDR3 bases are TGTGCCAGCAGCTTTGGGGGCAGGATGGAGACCCAGTACTTC.

The chain has TRBV4-1 and TRBJ2-7; 7 bases map to TRBD1. Per the germline V gene, CDR1 is MGHRA and CDR2 is YSYEKL. Unmatched junction bases numbered 1, after V lost 2 bases and J lost 3 bases. The CDR3 has 13 amino acids. The CDR3 DNA follows: TGCGCCAGCAGCCAACAGGGGGACTACGAGCAGTACTTC. Protein sequence: CASSQQGDYEQYF.

J is TRBJ2-7 and V is TRBV7-2, with 7 bases that match TRBD1. CDR1 SGHTA and CDR2 FQGNSA come from the germline V gene. This CDR3 has 15 residues. The V segment lost 5 bases and the J segment 2 bases; nucleotides outside the gene matches: 9. The CDR3 region has the DNA TGTGCCAGCAGCCCCCGACAGGGTGCCCCCTACGAGCAGTACTTC. Amino acid sequence: CASSPRQGAPYEQYF.

The chain joins TRBV24-1 to TRBJ1-5; no reliable D call. The CDR3 covers 16 residues. Trimming removed 3 bases at V and 0 bases at J, with 11 bases between. Germline values: CDR1 KGHDR, CDR2 SFDVKD. The CDR3 region is CATSDAREYSNQPQHF. For the CDR3, the DNA is TGTGCCACCAGTGATGCGAGAGAATATAGCAATCAGCCCCAGCATTTT.

To note about this clone: Different DNA sequences within this sample yield the same CDR3. J is TRBJ1-6 and V is TRBV6-5; D call uncertain. Germline lookup yields CDR1 MNHEY and CDR2 SVGAGI. The length of the CDR3 is 12 residues. V shed 4 bases and J shed 10 bases, with 8 bases lying between them. As DNA, the CDR3 is TGTGCCAGCAGTTCCGCGCGATCACCCCTCCACTTT. Translating gives CASSSARSPLHF.